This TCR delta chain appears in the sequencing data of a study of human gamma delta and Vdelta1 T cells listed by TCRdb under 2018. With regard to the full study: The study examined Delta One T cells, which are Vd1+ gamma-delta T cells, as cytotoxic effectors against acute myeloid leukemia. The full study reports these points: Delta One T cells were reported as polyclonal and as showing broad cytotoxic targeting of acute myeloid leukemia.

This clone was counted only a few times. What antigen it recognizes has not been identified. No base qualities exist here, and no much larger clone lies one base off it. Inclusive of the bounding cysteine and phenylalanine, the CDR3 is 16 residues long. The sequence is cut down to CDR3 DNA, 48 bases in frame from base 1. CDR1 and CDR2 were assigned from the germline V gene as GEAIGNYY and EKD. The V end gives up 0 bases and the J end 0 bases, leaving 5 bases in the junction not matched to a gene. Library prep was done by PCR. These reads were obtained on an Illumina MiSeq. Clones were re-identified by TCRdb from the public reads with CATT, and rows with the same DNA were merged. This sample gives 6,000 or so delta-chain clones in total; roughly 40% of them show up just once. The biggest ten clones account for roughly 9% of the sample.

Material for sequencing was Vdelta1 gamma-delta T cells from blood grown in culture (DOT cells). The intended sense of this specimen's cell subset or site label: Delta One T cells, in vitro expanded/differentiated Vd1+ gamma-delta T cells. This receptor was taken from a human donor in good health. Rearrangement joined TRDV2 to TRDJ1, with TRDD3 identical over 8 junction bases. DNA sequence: TGTGCCTGTGACACCGGCTGGGGGACCTACACCGATAAACTCATCTTT. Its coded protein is CACDTGWGTYTDKLIF.